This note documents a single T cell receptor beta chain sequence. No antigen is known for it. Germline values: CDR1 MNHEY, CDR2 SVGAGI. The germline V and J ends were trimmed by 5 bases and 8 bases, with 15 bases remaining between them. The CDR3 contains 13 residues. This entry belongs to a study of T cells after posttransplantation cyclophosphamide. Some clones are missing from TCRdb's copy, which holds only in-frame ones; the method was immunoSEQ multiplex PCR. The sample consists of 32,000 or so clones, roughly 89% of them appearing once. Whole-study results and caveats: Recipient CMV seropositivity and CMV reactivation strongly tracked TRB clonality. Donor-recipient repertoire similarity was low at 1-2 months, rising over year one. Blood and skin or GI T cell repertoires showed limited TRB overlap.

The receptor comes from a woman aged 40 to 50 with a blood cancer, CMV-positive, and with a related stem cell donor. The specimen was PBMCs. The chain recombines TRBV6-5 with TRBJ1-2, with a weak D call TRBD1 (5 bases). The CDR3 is CASSPGGVRGYTF. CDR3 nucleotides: TGTGCCAGCAGTCCCGGGGGGGTACGCGGCTACACCTTC.